The 7 T cell receptor beta chains below come from one sample, sequenced in a study of T cells in localized non-small cell lung cancer (dated by TCRdb to 2018 to 2021). Library generation was performed with the immunoSEQ multiplex PCR assay. TCRdb limited this immuneACCESS table to in-frame rearrangements with V and J called. A share of clones is missing; checked studies link under half to unresolved V genes, and the rest is unexplained. Recorded for this sample are 25,000 to 30,000 clones; roughly 90% of them occurred a single time. The top ten constitute 28% of the sample. The sample consisted of peripheral blood, taken before any cancer treatment. Source of these receptors: a female donor older than 55 with stage I lung adenocarcinoma.

This rearrangement joins TRBV5-1 to TRBJ1-1; no definite D call. Looked up from germline, CDR1 is SGHRS and CDR2 is YFSETQ. The V gene lost 1 base and the J gene lost 4 bases, with 11 bases spanning the gap. The CDR3 spans 14 residues. The CDR3 spells CASSLRAQVTEAFF. The DNA for the CDR3 is TGCGCCAGCAGCTTGCGGGCGCAGGTCACTGAAGCTTTCTTT.

The V gene is TRBV11-2, the J gene TRBJ2-7; D is unclear. This CDR3 contains 14 residues. CDR1 SGHAT and CDR2 FQNNGV come from the germline V gene. V was clipped by 0 bases and J by 0 bases, with 6 bases between them. CDR3 loop: CASSLEQISYEQYF. In DNA, the CDR3 is TGTGCCAGCAGCTTAGAACAGATCTCCTACGAGCAGTACTTC.

In nucleotides, the CDR3 is TGTGCCAGCAGCCACAATTTCCAGGGGGCTGGAAACACCATATATTTT. Protein product: CASSHNFQGAGNTIYF. The chain recombines TRBV4-2 with TRBJ1-3; TRBD1 matches 7 bases. J lost 2 bases, V lost 3 bases, and 7 bases had no gene match. The CDR3 is 16 residues long. Germline CDR1 LGHNA, CDR2 YNFKEQ.

This clone was recorded only once. V usage is TRBV4-1 and J usage is TRBJ2-1, with unresolved D. CDR3 length: 19 residues. Trimming pared 0 bases from V and 0 bases from J, leaving 18 bases between. Germline CDR1 reads MGHRA; CDR2 reads YSYEKL. The CDR3 loop reads CASSQDSLGLRGSYNEQFF. The CDR3 bases are TGCGCCAGCAGCCAAGATTCTTTAGGTTTGAGAGGCTCCTACAATGAGCAGTTCTTC.

This clone was counted only a few times. V usage is TRBV9 and J usage is TRBJ1-2; TRBD1 matches 7 bases. Germline V gene lookup returns CDR1 SGDLS and CDR2 YYNGEE. The ends lost 0 bases at V and 7 bases at J; junction bases unmatched: 6. The CDR3 extends over 14 amino acids. The CDR3 nucleotides are TGTGCCAGCAGCGTAGGGGAGGGGGCACGTGGCTACACCTTC. Protein: CASSVGEGARGYTF. Filled out from reference TRBV9 and TRBJ1-2, the complete variable domain reads DSGVTQTPKHLITATGQRVTLRCSPRSGDLSVYWYQQSLDQGLQFLIQYYNGEERAKGNILERFSAQQFPDLHSELNLSSLELGDSALYFCASSVGEGARGYTFGSGTRLTVV.

CDR3 residues: CASKAGGPDTQYF. CDR3 in DNA: TGTGCCAGCAAGGCGGGAGGGCCAGATACGCAGTATTTT. This sequence joins TRBV2 and TRBJ2-3, with 9 bases lining up with TRBD2. Per germline, CDR1 SNHLY and CDR2 FYNNEI. J gave up 4 bases and V 7 bases, and 3 bases lay outside the gene matches. The CDR3 is made up of 13 amino acids.

V is TRBV30 and J is TRBJ1-6; D gene uncertain. V dropped 0 bases and J dropped 0 bases, with 6 bases sitting between them. The germline V gene encodes CDR1 GTSNPN and CDR2 SVGIG (reference sequence). There are 15 residues in the CDR3. The CDR3 coding sequence is TGTGCCTGGAGTGTAAAAAGCTCCTATAATTCACCCCTCCACTTT. This gives the protein CAWSVKSSYNSPLHF.